These 9 T cell receptor beta chains were sequenced from one sample in a study of shared clonotypes between healthy human individuals. Sequencing used immunoSEQ multiplex PCR; TCRdb keeps in-frame clones, though not all of them. The data show 1.5 million to 1.9 million clones, 95% to 99% seen once. The sample comprised naive CD4+ T cells sorted from blood. As to subset: CD45RA+ positively selected. The origin of the receptors is a man aged 30 to 39 in good health.

The chain joins TRBV19 to TRBJ1-5; 10 positions match TRBD1. This CDR3 is 15 amino acids long. CDR1 is LNHDA and CDR2 is SQIVND in the germline V gene (reference sequence). Trimming at V came to 7 bases and at J to 7 bases, leaving 10 bases not matched to a gene. CDR3 region: CASTPPGQGFQPQHF. In nucleotides, the CDR3 is TGTGCCAGTACTCCCCCGGGACAGGGGTTCCAGCCCCAGCATTTT.

A word on this clone: Other DNA sequences in this specimen translate into the identical CDR3. The rearrangement links TRBV2 to TRBJ2-7; the D is unclear. CDR1 and CDR2 (germline): SNHLY, FYNNEI. The CDR3 contains 14 residues. The V gene lost 3 bases and the J gene lost 0 bases, with 9 bases spanning the gap. The CDR3 sequence is CASSDGRFSYEQYF. As DNA, the CDR3 is TGTGCCAGCAGTGACGGAAGGTTCTCCTACGAGCAGTACTTC.

The table lists this clone with a count of one. This chain connects TRBV30 to TRBJ1-5; TRBD1 might be the D (6 bases). Germline CDR1 is GTSNPN and CDR2 is SVGIG (reference sequence). The CDR3 extends over 13 amino acids. V lost 0 bases and J 10 bases, leaving 13 bases between the germline ends. This CDR3 is CAWSVWGGIPQHF. As DNA, the CDR3 is TGTGCCTGGAGTGTATGGGGGGGCATTCCCCAGCATTTT. Full variable domain (remainder filled in from reference TRBV30 and TRBJ1-5): SQTIHQWPATLVQPVGSPLSLECTVEGTSNPNLYWYRQAAGRGLQLLFYSVGIGQISSEVPQNLSASRPQDRQFILSSKKLLLSDSGFYLCAWSVWGGIPQHFGDGTRLSIL.

This chain joins TRBV6-4 and TRBJ2-4, with TRBD2 matching 10 bases. CDR1 is MRHNA and CDR2 is SNTAGT in the germline V gene. The CDR3 length is 15 residues. The ends lost 5 bases at V and 6 bases at J; junction bases unmatched: 7. In DNA, the CDR3 is TGTGCCAGCAGTTATCTAGCGGGAGAGGGAAACATTCAGTACTTC. It is translated as CASSYLAGEGNIQYF.

The CDR3 coding sequence is TGTGCCAGCAGCGGACTAGCGGGAGGATCTAGCTCCTACAATGAGCAGTTCTTC. Amino acid sequence: CASSGLAGGSSSYNEQFF. The rearrangement joins TRBV2 to TRBJ2-1; 14 bases line up with TRBD2. The CDR3 length is 18 residues. Trimming at V came to 6 bases and at J to 0 bases, leaving 7 bases not matched to a gene. Germline CDR1 is SNHLY and CDR2 is FYNNEI.

The gene calls are TRBV27 and TRBJ2-7; 14 bases agree with TRBD2. Germline V lookup: CDR1 MNHEY, CDR2 SMNVEV (reference sequence). The CDR3 runs to 15 residues. Trimming cost V 5 bases and J 6 bases; bases outside gene matches: 6. The CDR3 nucleotides are TGTGCCAGCAGTCCGGGACTAGCGGGAGTTGGCGAGCAGTACTTC. Its protein product is CASSPGLAGVGEQYF.

The chain recombines TRBV7-9 with TRBJ2-5; unclear D gene. The CDR3 extends over 14 amino acids. CDR1 and CDR2 (germline): SEHNR, FQNEAQ (reference sequence). V gave up 3 bases and J gave up 3 bases, with 11 bases separating them. CDR3 DNA sequence: TGTGCCAGCAGCTTCACGTATCCGGAAGAGACCCAGTACTTC. It yields the protein CASSFTYPEETQYF. The full variable domain, in which reference TRBV7-9 and TRBJ2-5 provide the parts outside the CDR3, is DTGVSQNPRHKITKRGQNVTFRCDPISEHNRLYWYRQTLGQGPEFLTYFQNEAQLEKSRLLSDRFSAERPKGSFSTLEIQRTEQGDSAMYLCASSFTYPEETQYFGPGTRLLVL.

J is TRBJ1-1 and V is TRBV5-1; possibly TRBD1 for D (6 bases). The V end lost 3 bases, the J end lost 3 bases, and 12 bases lay between the germline ends. CDR1 is SGHRS and CDR2 is YFSETQ in the germline V gene. The CDR3 spans 14 residues. The DNA for the CDR3 is TGCGCCAGCAGCTCCGGACAGCTTTACACTGAAGCTTTCTTT. Translated, it gives CASSSGQLYTEAFF.

The chain recombines TRBV18 with TRBJ1-1, with D unresolved. The germline V gene encodes CDR1 KGHSH and CDR2 LQKENI. The CDR3 runs to 13 residues. V lost 5 bases to trimming and J lost 1 base, with 8 bases between them. DNA of the CDR3: TGTGCCAGCTCAATAGGGCGGAACACTGAAGCTTTCTTT. Translated: CASSIGRNTEAFF.